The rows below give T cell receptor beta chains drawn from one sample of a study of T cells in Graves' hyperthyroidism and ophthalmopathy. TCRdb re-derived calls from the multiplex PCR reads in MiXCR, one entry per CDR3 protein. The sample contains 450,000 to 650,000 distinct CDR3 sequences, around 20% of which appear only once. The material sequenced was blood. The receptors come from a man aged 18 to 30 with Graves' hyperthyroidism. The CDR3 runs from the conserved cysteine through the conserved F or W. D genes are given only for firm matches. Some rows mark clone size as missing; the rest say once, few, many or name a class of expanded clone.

CDR3nt: TGTGCCAGCAACACCGGGCCCCCCGGAGAGACCCAGTACTTC
CDR3aa: CASNTGPPGETQYF
j_gene: TRBJ2-5
d_gene: -
abundance: many
v_gene: TRBV9

CDR3nt: TGTGCCAGCAGTGAACTGGACAGATCCTACGAGCAGTACTTC
CDR3aa: CASSELDRSYEQYF
j_gene: TRBJ2-7
d_gene: -
abundance: few
v_gene: TRBV6-1

CDR3nt: TGTGCCAGCAGTTTATCGACCACAGGGTACACAGATACGCAGTATTTT
CDR3aa: CASSLSTTGYTDTQYF
j_gene: TRBJ2-3
d_gene: -
abundance: many
v_gene: TRBV27

CDR3nt: TGTGCCAGCAGCTTCCCCAGCTCTGGAAACACCATATATTTT
CDR3aa: CASSFPSSGNTIYF
j_gene: TRBJ1-3
d_gene: -
abundance: many
v_gene: TRBV7-2

CDR3nt: TGTGCCAGAATTCCGGGACTAGCGGGAAAAGAGACCCAGTACTTC
CDR3aa: CARIPGLAGKETQYF
j_gene: TRBJ2-5
d_gene: TRBD2
abundance: many
v_gene: TRBV6-4

CDR3nt: TGTGCCAGCAGTTCACGGGCCAGGGAGTCCAAATACGAGCAGTACTTC
CDR3aa: CASSSRARESKYEQYF
j_gene: TRBJ2-7
d_gene: -
abundance: many
v_gene: TRBV6-5

CDR3nt: TGTGCCAGCAGCCAAGATGGGACAGCTATCTATGGCTACACCTTC
CDR3aa: CASSQDGTAIYGYTF
j_gene: TRBJ1-2
d_gene: TRBD1
abundance: -
v_gene: TRBV3-1

CDR3nt: TGTGCTAGTGGTTTGGTTTCCGGCGAGCAGTACTTC
CDR3aa: CASGLVSGEQYF
j_gene: TRBJ2-7
d_gene: -
abundance: once
v_gene: TRBV12-5

CDR3nt: TGTGCCAGCAGTAACGGACCGGGACAGGGGAACTATGGCTACACCTTC
CDR3aa: CASSNGPGQGNYGYTF
j_gene: TRBJ1-2
d_gene: TRBD1
abundance: -
v_gene: TRBV27

CDR3nt: TGCGCCAGCAGCTTGGAGGGGGGAGAAGCTTTCTTT
CDR3aa: CASSLEGGEAFF
j_gene: TRBJ1-1
d_gene: -
abundance: many
v_gene: TRBV5-1

CDR3nt: TGTGCCAGCAGTTTATGGGGCAGTGAAGCTTTCTTT
CDR3aa: CASSLWGSEAFF
j_gene: TRBJ1-1
d_gene: -
abundance: many
v_gene: TRBV12-3/TRBV12-4

CDR3nt: TGTGCCACTAAAGGACGTCGGGGGACTGAAGCTTTCTTT
CDR3aa: CATKGRRGTEAFF
j_gene: TRBJ1-1
d_gene: -
abundance: many
v_gene: TRBV6-4

CDR3nt: TGTGCCAGCAGACCCCTAACAGGGTTCAGCTCCTACGAGCAGTACTTC
CDR3aa: CASRPLTGFSSYEQYF
j_gene: TRBJ2-7
d_gene: -
abundance: -
v_gene: TRBV12-3/TRBV12-4

CDR3nt: TGTGCCAGCGATTCTGGTGGTAGCGGCTCGGCTTTCTTT
CDR3aa: CASDSGGSGSAFF
j_gene: TRBJ1-1
d_gene: -
abundance: once
v_gene: TRBV2

CDR3nt: TGTGCCAGCAGCTTAGTAGGGGATGGCTACAGCTTC
CDR3aa: CASSLVGDGYSF
j_gene: TRBJ1-2
d_gene: -
abundance: -
v_gene: TRBV7-2

CDR3nt: TGCAGTGCTAGAGATCTACTCAGGGGCGGGGAGGCCAAAAACATTCAGTACTTC
CDR3aa: CSARDLLRGGEAKNIQYF
j_gene: TRBJ2-4
d_gene: -
abundance: many
v_gene: TRBV20-1

CDR3nt: TGTGCCAGCAGCGTCGGTCCCAAGGTCAACACTGAAGCTTTCTTT
CDR3aa: CASSVGPKVNTEAFF
j_gene: TRBJ1-1
d_gene: -
abundance: -
v_gene: TRBV9

CDR3nt: TGTGCCAGCAGAGCCGGGACTAGCGAATACGAGCAGTACTTC
CDR3aa: CASRAGTSEYEQYF
j_gene: TRBJ2-7
d_gene: TRBD2
abundance: -
v_gene: TRBV6-8

CDR3nt: TGTGCCAGCAGTTTAGGGGGCGGGACAGGGCTCAACGAGCAGTACTTC
CDR3aa: CASSLGGGTGLNEQYF
j_gene: TRBJ2-7
d_gene: TRBD1
abundance: many
v_gene: TRBV12-3/TRBV12-4

CDR3nt: TGTGCCAACCTTAGGGTTCAGTCTGGGGATGGCTACACCTTC
CDR3aa: CANLRVQSGDGYTF
j_gene: TRBJ1-2
d_gene: -
abundance: many
v_gene: TRBV6-1

CDR3nt: TGTGCCAGCAGCCTGAGGGGATTTGAGACAGATACGCAGTATTTT
CDR3aa: CASSLRGFETDTQYF
j_gene: TRBJ2-3
d_gene: -
abundance: -
v_gene: TRBV6-1

CDR3nt: TGTGCCTGGAGCACCCCCGGTCTTACGTGGGAGCCCCAGCATTTT
CDR3aa: CAWSTPGLTWEPQHF
j_gene: TRBJ1-5
d_gene: -
abundance: many
v_gene: TRBV30

CDR3nt: TGTGCCAGTAGTATGATCGACAGGTTGAACACTGAAGCTTTCTTT
CDR3aa: CASSMIDRLNTEAFF
j_gene: TRBJ1-1
d_gene: -
abundance: once
v_gene: TRBV19

CDR3nt: TGTGCCAGCAGCTTAACGAGGGGGGCCAACACTGAAGCTTTCTTT
CDR3aa: CASSLTRGANTEAFF
j_gene: TRBJ1-1
d_gene: -
abundance: many
v_gene: TRBV11-2

CDR3nt: TGCAGTGCTAGAGAGGTGATTGGGTCCAGTCCCCAGCATTTT
CDR3aa: CSAREVIGSSPQHF
j_gene: TRBJ1-5
d_gene: -
abundance: -
v_gene: TRBV20-1

CDR3nt: TGTGCCATCAGTGAGGTCGTGGGGGGACCAAACACCGGGGAGCTGTTTTTT
CDR3aa: CAISEVVGGPNTGELFF
j_gene: TRBJ2-2
d_gene: -
abundance: many
v_gene: TRBV10-3

CDR3nt: TGCGCCAGCAGCTATGGACAGGGGACGACCGGGGAGCTGTTTTTT
CDR3aa: CASSYGQGTTGELFF
j_gene: TRBJ2-2
d_gene: TRBD1
abundance: -
v_gene: TRBV5-1

CDR3nt: TGTGCCAGCAGTTTGATGCTAGACTCCTACGAGCAGTACTTC
CDR3aa: CASSLMLDSYEQYF
j_gene: TRBJ2-7
d_gene: -
abundance: few
v_gene: TRBV12-3/TRBV12-4

CDR3nt: TGCAGTGCTAGGGGGACTAGCGGAAGCCAAGAGACCCAGTACTTC
CDR3aa: CSARGTSGSQETQYF
j_gene: TRBJ2-5
d_gene: TRBD2
abundance: many
v_gene: TRBV20-1

CDR3nt: TGTGCCAGCAGCTTAACGGACAGGGCGGCTTTCTTT
CDR3aa: CASSLTDRAAFF
j_gene: TRBJ1-1
d_gene: TRBD1
abundance: -
v_gene: TRBV7-9

CDR3nt: TGTGCCAGCAGCCAAGGGGGCAGGTGGGCCAAAAACATTCAGTACTTC
CDR3aa: CASSQGGRWAKNIQYF
j_gene: TRBJ2-4
d_gene: TRBD1
abundance: few
v_gene: TRBV5-4

CDR3nt: TGTGCCAGCAGTTATGGGACCGCGGGGAACACCATATATTTT
CDR3aa: CASSYGTAGNTIYF
j_gene: TRBJ1-3
d_gene: -
abundance: -
v_gene: TRBV6-4

CDR3nt: TGTGCCAGCACTGGGGCTGGGTCCTACGAGCAGTACTTC
CDR3aa: CASTGAGSYEQYF
j_gene: TRBJ2-7
d_gene: -
abundance: -
v_gene: TRBV6-1

CDR3nt: TGTGCCACCCCGGGACACCACGAGCAGTACTTC
CDR3aa: CATPGHHEQYF
j_gene: TRBJ2-7
d_gene: -
abundance: many
v_gene: TRBV28

CDR3nt: TGTGCCTGGAGTGTAAGGGGAGACGAGCAGTACTTC
CDR3aa: CAWSVRGDEQYF
j_gene: TRBJ2-7
d_gene: -
abundance: -
v_gene: TRBV30